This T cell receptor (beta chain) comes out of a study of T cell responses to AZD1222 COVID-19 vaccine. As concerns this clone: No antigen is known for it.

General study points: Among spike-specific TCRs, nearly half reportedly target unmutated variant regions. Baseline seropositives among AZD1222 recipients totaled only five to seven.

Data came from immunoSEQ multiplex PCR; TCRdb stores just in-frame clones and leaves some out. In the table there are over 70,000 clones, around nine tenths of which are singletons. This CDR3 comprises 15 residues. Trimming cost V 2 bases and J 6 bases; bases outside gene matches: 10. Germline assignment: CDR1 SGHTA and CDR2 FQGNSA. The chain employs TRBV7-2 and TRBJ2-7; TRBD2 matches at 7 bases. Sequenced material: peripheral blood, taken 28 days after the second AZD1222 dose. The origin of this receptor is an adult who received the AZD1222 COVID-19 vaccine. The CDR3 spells CASSLMGGVFSEQYF. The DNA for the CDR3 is TGTGCCAGCAGCTTAATGGGGGGGGTTTTCTCCGAGCAGTACTTC.